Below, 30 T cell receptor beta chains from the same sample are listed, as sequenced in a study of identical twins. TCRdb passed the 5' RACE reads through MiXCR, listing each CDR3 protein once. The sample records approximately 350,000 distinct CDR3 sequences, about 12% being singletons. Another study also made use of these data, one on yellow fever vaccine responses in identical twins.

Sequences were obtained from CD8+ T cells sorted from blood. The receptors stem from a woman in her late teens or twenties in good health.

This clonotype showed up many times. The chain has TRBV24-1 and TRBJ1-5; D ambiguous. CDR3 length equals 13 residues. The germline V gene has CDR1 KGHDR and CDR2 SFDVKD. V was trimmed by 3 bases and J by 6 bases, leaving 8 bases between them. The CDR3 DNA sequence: TGTGCCACCAGTGATCTTAAGGGTCAGCCCCAGCATTTT. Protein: CATSDLKGQPQHF.

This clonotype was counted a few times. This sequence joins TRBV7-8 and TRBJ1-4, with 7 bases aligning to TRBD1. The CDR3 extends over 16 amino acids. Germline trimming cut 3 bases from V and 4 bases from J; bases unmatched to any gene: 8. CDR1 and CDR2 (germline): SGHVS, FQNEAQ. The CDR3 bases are TGTGCCAGCAGCTTGATGGACAGGACCTTTAATGAAAAACTGTTTTTT. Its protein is CASSLMDRTFNEKLFF.

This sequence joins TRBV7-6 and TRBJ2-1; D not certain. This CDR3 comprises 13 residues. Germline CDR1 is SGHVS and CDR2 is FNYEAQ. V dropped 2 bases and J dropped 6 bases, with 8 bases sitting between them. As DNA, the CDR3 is TGTGCCAGCAGCTTATCAGCGAGCAATGAGCAGTTCTTC. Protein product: CASSLSASNEQFF.

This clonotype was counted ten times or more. The CDR3 loop is CASSQEGGLGQPQHF. In nucleotides, the CDR3 is TGCGCCAGCAGCCAAGAGGGGGGATTGGGCCAGCCCCAGCATTTT. V is TRBV4-1 and J is TRBJ1-5, with a possible D match to TRBD1 (5 bases). Germline CDR1 is MGHRA and CDR2 is YSYEKL. This CDR3 is 15 amino acids long. The V end was cut by 0 bases, the J end by 7 bases, with 13 bases between.

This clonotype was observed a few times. Here the CDR3 reads CSARVQDSYEQYF. The CDR3 DNA follows: TGCAGTGCTAGAGTCCAAGATTCCTACGAGCAGTACTTC. The V gene is TRBV20-1, the J gene TRBJ2-7; D uncertain. The CDR3 has 13 amino acids. Trimming removed 1 base at V and 1 base at J, with 8 bases between. Germline V gene lookup returns CDR1 DFQATT and CDR2 SNEGSKA (reference sequence).

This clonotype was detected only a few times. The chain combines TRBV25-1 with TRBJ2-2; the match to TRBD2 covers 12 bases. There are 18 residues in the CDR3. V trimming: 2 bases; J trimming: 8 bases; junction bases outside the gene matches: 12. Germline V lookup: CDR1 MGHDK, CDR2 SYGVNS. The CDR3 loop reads CASSETTSGRGSSGELFF. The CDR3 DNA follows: TGTGCCAGCAGTGAAACGACTAGCGGGAGAGGGTCGTCTGGGGAGCTGTTTTTT.

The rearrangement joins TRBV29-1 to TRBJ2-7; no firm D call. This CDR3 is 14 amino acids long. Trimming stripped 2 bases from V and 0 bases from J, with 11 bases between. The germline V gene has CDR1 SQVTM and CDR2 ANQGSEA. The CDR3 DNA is TGCAGCGTTGAATCTCGGGCTAACTCCTACGAGCAGTACTTC. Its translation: CSVESRANSYEQYF.

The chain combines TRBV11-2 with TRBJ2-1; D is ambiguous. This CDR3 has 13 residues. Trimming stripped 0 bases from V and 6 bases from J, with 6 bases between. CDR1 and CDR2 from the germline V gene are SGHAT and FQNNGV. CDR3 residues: CASSLDPINEQFF. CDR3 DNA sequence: TGTGCCAGCAGCTTAGATCCCATCAATGAGCAGTTCTTC.

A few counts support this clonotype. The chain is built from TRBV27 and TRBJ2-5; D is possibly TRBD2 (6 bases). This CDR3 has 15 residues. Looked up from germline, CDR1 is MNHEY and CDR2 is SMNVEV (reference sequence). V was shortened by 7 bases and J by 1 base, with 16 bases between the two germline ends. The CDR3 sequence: CASTPFGRAQETQYF. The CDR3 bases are TGTGCCAGCACCCCTTTCGGGAGAGCCCAAGAGACCCAGTACTTC.

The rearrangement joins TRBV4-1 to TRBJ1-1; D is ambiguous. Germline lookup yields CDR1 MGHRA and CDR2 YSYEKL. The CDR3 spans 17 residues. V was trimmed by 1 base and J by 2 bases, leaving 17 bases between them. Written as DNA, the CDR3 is TGCGCCAGCAGCCAAGTTGGTGGGTCGGTGGGAAACACTGAAGCTTTCTTT. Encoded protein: CASSQVGGSVGNTEAFF.

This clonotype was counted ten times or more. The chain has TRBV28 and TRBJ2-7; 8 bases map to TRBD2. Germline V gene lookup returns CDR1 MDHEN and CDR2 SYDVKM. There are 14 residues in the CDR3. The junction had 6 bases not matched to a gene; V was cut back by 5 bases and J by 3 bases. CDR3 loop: CASSAGTRVYEQYF. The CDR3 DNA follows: TGTGCCAGCAGTGCCGGGACTAGGGTCTACGAGCAGTACTTC.

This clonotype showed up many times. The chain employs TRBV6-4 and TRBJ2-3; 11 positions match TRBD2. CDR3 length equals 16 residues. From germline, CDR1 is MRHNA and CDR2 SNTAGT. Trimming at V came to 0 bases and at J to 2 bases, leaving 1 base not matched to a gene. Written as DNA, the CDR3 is TGTGCCAGCAGTGACTCGACTAGCGGGAACACAGATACGCAGTATTTT. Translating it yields CASSDSTSGNTDTQYF.

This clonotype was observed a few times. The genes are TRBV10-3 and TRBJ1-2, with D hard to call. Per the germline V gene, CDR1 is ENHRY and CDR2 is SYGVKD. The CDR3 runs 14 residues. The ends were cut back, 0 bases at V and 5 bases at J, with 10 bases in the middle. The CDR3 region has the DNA TGTGCCATCAGTGAGTCGATAGGAGGGTATGGCTACACCTTC. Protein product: CAISESIGGYGYTF.

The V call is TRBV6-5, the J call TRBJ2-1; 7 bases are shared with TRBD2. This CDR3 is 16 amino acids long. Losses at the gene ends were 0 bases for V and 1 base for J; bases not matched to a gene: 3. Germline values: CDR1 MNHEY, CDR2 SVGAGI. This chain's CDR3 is CASSYSQLASYNEQFF. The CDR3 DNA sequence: TGTGCCAGCAGTTACTCGCAACTAGCGTCCTACAATGAGCAGTTCTTC.

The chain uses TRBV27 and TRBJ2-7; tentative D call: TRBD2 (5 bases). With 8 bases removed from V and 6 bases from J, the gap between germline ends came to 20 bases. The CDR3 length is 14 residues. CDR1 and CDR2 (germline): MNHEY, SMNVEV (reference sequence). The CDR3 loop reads CASWRAIRSFEQYF. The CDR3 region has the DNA TGTGCCAGCTGGCGGGCCATTCGTTCGTTCGAGCAGTACTTC.

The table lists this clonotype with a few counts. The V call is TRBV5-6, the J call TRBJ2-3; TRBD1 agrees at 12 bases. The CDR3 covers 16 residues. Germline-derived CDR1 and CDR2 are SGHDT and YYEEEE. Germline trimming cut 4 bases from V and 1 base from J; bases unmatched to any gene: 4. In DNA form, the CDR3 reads TGTGCCAGCAGCGTCTGGGACAGGGGGCGCACAGATACGCAGTATTTT. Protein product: CASSVWDRGRTDTQYF.

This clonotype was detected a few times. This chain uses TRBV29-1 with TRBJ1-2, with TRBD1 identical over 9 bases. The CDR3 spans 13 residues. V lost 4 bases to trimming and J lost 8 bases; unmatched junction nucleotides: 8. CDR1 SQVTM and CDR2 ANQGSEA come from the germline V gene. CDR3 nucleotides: TGCAGCGTTGGTGGGACAGGGTTGATGGGCTACACCTTC. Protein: CSVGGTGLMGYTF.

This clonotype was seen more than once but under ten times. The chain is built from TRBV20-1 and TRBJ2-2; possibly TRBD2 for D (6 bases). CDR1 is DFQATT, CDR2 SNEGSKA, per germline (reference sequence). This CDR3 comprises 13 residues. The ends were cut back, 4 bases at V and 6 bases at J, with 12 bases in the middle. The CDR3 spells CSAKLADAGELFF. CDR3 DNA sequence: TGCAGTGCTAAACTAGCCGACGCCGGGGAGCTGTTTTTT.

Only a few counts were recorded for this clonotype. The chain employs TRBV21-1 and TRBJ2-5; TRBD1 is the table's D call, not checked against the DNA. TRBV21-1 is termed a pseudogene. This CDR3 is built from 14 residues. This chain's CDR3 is CASSTGQGSETQYF. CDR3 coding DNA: TGTGCCAGCAGCACCGGACAGGGAAGTGAGACCCAGTACTTC.

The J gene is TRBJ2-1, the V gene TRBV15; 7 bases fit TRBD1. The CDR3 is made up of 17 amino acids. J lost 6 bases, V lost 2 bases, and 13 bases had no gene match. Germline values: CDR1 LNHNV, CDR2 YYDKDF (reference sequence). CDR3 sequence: CATSRSLRGLLINEQFF. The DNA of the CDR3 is TGTGCCACCAGCAGATCCCTTAGGGGGCTTCTAATCAATGAGCAGTTCTTC.

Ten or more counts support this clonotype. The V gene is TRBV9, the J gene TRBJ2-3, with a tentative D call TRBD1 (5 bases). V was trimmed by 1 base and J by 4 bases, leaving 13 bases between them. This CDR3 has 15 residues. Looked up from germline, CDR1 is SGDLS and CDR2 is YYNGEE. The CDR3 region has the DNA TGTGCCAGCAGCGTATCAGGGCTCGGCTCAGATACGCAGTATTTT. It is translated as CASSVSGLGSDTQYF.

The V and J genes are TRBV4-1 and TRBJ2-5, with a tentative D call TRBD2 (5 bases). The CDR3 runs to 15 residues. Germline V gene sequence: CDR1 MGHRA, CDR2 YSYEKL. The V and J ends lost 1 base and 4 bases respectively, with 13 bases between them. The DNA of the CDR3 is TGCGCCAGCAGCCAAGTTGTGGGGAGTCGAGAGACCCAGTACTTC. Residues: CASSQVVGSRETQYF.

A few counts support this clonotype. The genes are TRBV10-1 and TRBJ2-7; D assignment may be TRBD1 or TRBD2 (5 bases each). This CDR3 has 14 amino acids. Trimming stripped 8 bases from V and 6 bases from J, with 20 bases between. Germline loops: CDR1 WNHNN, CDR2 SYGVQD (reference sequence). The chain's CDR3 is CASSPRDGIGEQYF. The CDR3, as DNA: TGCGCCAGCTCCCCCAGGGACGGCATAGGCGAGCAGTACTTC.

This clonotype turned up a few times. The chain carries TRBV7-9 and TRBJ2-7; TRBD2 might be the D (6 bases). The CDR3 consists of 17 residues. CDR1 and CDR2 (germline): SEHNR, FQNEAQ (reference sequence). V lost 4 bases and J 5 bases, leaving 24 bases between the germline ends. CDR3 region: CASSSVFVGGSSHEQYF. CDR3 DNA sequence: TGTGCCAGCAGCTCAGTATTCGTTGGGGGGTCTAGCCACGAGCAGTACTTC.

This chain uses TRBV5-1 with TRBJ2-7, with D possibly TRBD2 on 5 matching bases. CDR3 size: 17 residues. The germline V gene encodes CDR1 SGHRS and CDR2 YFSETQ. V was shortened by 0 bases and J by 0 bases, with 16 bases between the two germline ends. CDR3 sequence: CASSLGVPSGSSYEQYF. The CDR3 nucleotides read TGCGCCAGCAGCTTGGGGGTCCCAAGCGGAAGCTCCTACGAGCAGTACTTC.

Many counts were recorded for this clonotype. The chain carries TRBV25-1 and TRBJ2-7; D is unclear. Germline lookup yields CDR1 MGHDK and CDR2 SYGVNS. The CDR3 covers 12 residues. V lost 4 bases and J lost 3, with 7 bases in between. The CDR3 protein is CASSASSYEQYF. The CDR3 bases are TGTGCCAGCAGTGCTTCCAGCTACGAGCAGTACTTC.

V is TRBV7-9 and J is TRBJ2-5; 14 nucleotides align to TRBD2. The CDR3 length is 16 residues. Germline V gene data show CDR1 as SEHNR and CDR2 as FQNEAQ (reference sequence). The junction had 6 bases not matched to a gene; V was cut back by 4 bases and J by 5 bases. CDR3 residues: CASSSIGLAGGETQYF. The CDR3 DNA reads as TGTGCCAGCAGCTCCATTGGACTAGCGGGAGGCGAGACCCAGTACTTC.

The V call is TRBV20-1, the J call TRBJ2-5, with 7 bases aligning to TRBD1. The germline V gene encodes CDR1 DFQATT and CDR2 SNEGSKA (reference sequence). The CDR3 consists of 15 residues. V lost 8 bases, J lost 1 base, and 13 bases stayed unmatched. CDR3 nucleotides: TGCAGTTCCACGAAAAGGGACAGCTTCCAAGAGACCCAGTACTTC. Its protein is CSSTKRDSFQETQYF.

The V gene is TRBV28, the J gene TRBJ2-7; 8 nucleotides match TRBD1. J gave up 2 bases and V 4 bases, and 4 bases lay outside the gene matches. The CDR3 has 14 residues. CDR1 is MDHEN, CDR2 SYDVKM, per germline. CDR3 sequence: CASSWVQGAYEQYF. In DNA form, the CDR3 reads TGTGCCAGCAGTTGGGTACAGGGGGCCTACGAGCAGTACTTC.

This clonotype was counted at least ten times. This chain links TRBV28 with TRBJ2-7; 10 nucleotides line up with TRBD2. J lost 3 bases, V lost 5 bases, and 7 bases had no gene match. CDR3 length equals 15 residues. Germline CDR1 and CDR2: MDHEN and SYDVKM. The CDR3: CASSVLAGEFYEQYV. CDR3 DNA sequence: TGTGCCAGCAGTGTCCTAGCGGGGGAGTTCTACGAGCAGTACGTC.